This record covers a single T cell receptor beta chain. Its target is not known. One junction end does not reproduce the germline sequence, and a read error may be involved. Built from TCR beta cDNA, the libraries had unique molecular identifiers in them. TCRdb reanalysed the PCR reads using MiXCR and keeps one entry per CDR3 protein. The sample includes some 450,000 distinct CDR3 sequences, 40% to 55% of them seen just once. This sample is part of a study of post-analysis software for immune sequencing data. From germline, CDR1 is DFQATT and CDR2 SNEGSKA (reference sequence). CDR3 size: 14 residues. General observations from the study: With TRBV5-6, TRBV5-1 and TRBV20-1 included, about five TRBV segments were more frequent in patients than in controls.

Sequenced input: blood. This clonotype originated in a girl between 10 and 17 years old with multiple sclerosis. V and J are TRBV20-1 and TRBJ2-1; 9 bases match TRBD1. The CDR3 is CSAGDRGVYNEQFF. As DNA, the CDR3 is TGCAGTGCTGGAGACAGGGGGGTTTACAATGAGCAGTTCTTC.